The rows below give T cell receptor beta chains drawn from one sample of a study of sequential checkpoint blockade in melanoma. The table came from immunoSEQ multiplex PCR; TCRdb's copy has only in-frame clones and leaves some out. The top ten clones hold 12% to 15% of a sample with more than 25,000 clones, 85% to 90% of them seen once. This sample comprised CD8+ T cells sorted from blood (inferred from file names), obtained from a patient given nivolumab and ipilimumab in sequence. These receptors were taken from a human donor with melanoma. The conserved cysteine and the conserved F or W are not part of the CDR3 here. Fields, in order: V gene, J gene, CDR3 protein.

TRBV28	TRBJ1-5	ASTFLGTGSNQPQH
TRBV7-3	TRBJ2-1	ASSSPLGNEQF
TRBV5-6	TRBJ2-7	ASSPWTVFYEQY
TRBV2	TRBJ2-7	ASRAHEQY
TRBV4-3	TRBJ2-7	ASSLGRAGVYEQY
TRBV19	TRBJ1-6	ASSGVLGGSPLH
TRBV28	TRBJ2-7	ASSFLLTTDEQY
TRBV7-8	TRBJ2-7	ASSLDGAGAEQY
TRBV5-1	TRBJ2-2	ASGPSGGPTGELF
TRBV7-9	TRBJ2-7	ASSSGTGARQQY
TRBV7-9	TRBJ1-6	ASSDGDRDYNSPLH
TRBV5-6	TRBJ2-4	ASSLWSEQAKNIQY
TRBV6-5	TRBJ2-5	ASSPSSGGLETQY
TRBV4-1	TRBJ2-6	ASSPVGANVLT
TRBV7-9	TRBJ1-1	ASSWGPAGVRATEAF
TRBV15	TRBJ2-3	ATSRDDISTDTQY
TRBV7-9	TRBJ1-2	ASSLEGRTMGYT
TRBV4-2	TRBJ2-7	ASSPMAGQVYEQY
TRBV4-2	TRBJ1-2	ASSQQGAGGYT
TRBV11-1	TRBJ2-7	ASSLTGHEQY
TRBV6-6	TRBJ1-1	ASSPQGTEAF
TRBV4-1	TRBJ1-2	ASSQVAGGANYGYT
TRBV6-6	TRBJ2-5	ASSYSGPGWRETQY
TRBV15	TRBJ1-5	ATSADFNNQPQH
TRBV5-6	TRBJ2-3	ASSLGAGRDTQY
TRBV7-9	TRBJ2-3	ASSPTTGGADTQY
TRBV4-1	TRBJ1-2	ASSLRTEDVGYT
TRBV7-3	TRBJ1-6	ASSWGTGGNSPLH
TRBV5-1	TRBJ2-3	ASSFTGGSFTDTQY
TRBV9	TRBJ2-7	ASSVESSYEQY
TRBV19	TRBJ1-5	ASSIDSQGESRPQH
TRBV7-9	TRBJ2-1	ASRPPGQHNNEQF
TRBV5-1	TRBJ2-3	ASSFSGVPPTDTQY
TRBV15	TRBJ2-5	ATSRERGLKETQY
TRBV27	TRBJ2-5	ASSSRETQY
TRBV19	TRBJ2-1	ASSTTNVQF
TRBV5-4	TRBJ2-1	ASSFIAGGPDEQF
TRBV4-1	TRBJ2-3	ASSQAGIAVNTDTQY
TRBV9	TRBJ2-5	ASSGTGTSGDQETQY
TRBV7-3	TRBJ2-1	ASSLTANPSSYNEQF
TRBV27	TRBJ2-5	ASSRGGRGETQY
TRBV5-5	TRBJ1-1	ASSLPGQPLQNTEAF
TRBV7-9	TRBJ1-4	ASSPRTGVKLF
TRBV5-6	TRBJ1-1	ASSWTGATEAF
TRBV4-1	TRBJ2-2	ASKGKELDTGELF
TRBV9	TRBJ2-7	ASSPRTAYEQY